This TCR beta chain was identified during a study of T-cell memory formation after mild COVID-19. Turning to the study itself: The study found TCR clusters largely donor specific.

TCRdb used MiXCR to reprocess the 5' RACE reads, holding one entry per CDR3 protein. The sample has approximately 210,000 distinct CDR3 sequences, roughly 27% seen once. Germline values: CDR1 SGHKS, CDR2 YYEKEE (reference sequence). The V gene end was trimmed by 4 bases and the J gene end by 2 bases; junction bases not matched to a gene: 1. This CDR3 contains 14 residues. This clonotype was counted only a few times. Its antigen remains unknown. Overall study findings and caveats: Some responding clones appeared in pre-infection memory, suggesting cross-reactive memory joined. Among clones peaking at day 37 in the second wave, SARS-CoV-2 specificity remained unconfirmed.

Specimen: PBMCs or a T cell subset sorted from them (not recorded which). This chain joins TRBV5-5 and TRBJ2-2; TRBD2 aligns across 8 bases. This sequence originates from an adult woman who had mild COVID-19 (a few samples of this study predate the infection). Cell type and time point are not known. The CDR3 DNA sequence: TGTGCCAGCAGCAGCGGGAGAAACACCGGGGAGCTGTTTTTT. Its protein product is CASSSGRNTGELFF. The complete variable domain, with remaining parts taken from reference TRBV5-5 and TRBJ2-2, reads DAGVTQSPTHLIKTRGQQVTLRCSPISGHKSVSWYQQVLGQGPQFIFQYYEKEERGRGNFPDRFSARQFPNYSSELNVNALLLGDSALYLCASSSGRNTGELFFGEGSRLTVL.